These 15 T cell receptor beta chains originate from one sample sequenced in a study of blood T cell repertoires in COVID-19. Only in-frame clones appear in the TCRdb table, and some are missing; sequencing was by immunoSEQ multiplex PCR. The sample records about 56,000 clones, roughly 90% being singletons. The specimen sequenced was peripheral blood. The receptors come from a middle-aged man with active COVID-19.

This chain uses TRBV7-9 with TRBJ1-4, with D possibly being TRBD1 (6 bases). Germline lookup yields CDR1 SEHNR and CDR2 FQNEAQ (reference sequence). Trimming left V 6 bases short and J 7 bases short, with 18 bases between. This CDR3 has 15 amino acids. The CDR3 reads CASRPQGFAGEKLFF. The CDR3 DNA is TGTGCCAGCAGACCTCAGGGGTTTGCGGGTGAAAAACTGTTTTTT.

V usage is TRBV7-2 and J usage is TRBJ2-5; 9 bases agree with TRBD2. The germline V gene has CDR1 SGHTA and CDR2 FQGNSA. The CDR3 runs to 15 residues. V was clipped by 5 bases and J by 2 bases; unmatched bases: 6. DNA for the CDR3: TGTGCCAGCAGCACCGGTCTAGCGGGGCAAGAGACCCAGTACTTC. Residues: CASSTGLAGQETQYF.

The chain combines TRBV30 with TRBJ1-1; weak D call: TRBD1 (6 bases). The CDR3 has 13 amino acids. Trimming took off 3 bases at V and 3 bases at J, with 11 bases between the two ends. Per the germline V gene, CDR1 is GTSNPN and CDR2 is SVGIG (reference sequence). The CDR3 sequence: CAWRVRQDTEAFF. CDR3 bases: TGTGCCTGGAGGGTCAGACAGGACACTGAAGCTTTCTTT.

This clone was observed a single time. The DNA for the CDR3 is TGCAGCGGAGCAGGCCCCCCGGGACTAAATGCAGATACGCAGTATTTT. Translating it yields CSGAGPPGLNADTQYF. The gene calls are TRBV29-1 and TRBJ2-3; 7 nucleotides line up with TRBD2. Trimming cost V 7 bases and J 4 bases; bases outside gene matches: 17. Germline CDR1 SQVTM, CDR2 ANQGSEA. This CDR3 has 16 residues.

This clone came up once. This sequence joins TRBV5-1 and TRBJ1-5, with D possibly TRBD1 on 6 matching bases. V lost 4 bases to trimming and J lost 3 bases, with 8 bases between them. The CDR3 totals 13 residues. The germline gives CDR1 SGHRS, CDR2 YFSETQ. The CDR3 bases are TGCGCCAGCAGCCGGGACAACAATCAGCCCCAGCATTTT. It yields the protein CASSRDNNQPQHF.

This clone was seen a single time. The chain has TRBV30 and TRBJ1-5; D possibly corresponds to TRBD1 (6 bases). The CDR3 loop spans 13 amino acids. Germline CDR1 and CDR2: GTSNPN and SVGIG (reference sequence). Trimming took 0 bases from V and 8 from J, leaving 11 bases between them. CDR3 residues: CAWSVDRTEPQHF. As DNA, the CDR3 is TGTGCCTGGAGTGTAGACAGGACTGAGCCCCAGCATTTT.

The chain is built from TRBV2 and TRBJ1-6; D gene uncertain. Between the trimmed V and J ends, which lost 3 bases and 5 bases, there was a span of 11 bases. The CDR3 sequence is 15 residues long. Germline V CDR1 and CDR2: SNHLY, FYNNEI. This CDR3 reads CASSEGRSHNSPLHF. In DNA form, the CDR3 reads TGTGCCAGCAGTGAGGGCAGGTCGCATAATTCACCCCTCCACTTT.

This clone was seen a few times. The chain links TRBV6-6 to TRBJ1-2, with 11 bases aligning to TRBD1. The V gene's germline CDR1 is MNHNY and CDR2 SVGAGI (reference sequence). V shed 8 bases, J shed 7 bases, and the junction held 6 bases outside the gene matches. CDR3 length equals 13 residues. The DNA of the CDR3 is TGTGCCAGCGGAGGACAGGGGGCAGGTGGCTACACCTTC. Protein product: CASGGQGAGGYTF.

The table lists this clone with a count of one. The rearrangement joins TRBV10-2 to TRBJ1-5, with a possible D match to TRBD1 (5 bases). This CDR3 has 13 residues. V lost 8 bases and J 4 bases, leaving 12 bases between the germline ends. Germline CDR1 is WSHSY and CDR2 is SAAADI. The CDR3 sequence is CASRAGKNQPQHF. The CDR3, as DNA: TGCGCCAGCCGTGCAGGGAAGAATCAGCCCCAGCATTTT.

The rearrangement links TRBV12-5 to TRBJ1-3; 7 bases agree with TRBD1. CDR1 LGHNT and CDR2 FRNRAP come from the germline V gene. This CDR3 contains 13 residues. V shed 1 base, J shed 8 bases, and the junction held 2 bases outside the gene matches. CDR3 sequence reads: CASGLGQGDTIYF. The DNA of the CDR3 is TGTGCTAGTGGTTTGGGCCAGGGGGACACCATATATTTT.

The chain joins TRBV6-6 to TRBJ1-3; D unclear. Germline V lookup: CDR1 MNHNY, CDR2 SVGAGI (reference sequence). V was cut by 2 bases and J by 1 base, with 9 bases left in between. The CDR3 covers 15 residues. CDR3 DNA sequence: TGTGCCAGCAGTTACCGCCGAGAATCTGGAAACACCATATATTTT. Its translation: CASSYRRESGNTIYF.

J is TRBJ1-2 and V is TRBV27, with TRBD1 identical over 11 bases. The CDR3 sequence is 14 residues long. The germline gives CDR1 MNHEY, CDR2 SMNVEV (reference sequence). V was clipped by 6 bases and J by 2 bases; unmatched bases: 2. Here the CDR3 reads CASRRTGGNYGYTF. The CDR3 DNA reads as TGTGCCAGCAGGCGGACAGGGGGCAACTATGGCTACACCTTC.

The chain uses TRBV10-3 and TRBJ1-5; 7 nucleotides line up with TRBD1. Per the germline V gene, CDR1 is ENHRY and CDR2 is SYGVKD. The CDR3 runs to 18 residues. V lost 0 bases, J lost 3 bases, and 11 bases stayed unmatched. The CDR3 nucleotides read TGTGCCATCAGTGAGTCCGTGTTAAGGACAGGAGTCAATCAGCCCCAGCATTTT. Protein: CAISESVLRTGVNQPQHF.

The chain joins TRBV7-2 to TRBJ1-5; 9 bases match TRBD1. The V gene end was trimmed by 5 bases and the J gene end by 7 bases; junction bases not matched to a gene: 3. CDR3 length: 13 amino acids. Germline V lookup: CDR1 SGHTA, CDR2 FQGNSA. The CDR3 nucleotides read TGTGCCAGCAGCGCCGACAGGGGGCAGCCCCAGCATTTT. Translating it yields CASSADRGQPQHF.

CDR3 nucleotide sequence: TGTGCCAGCAGATACGGACAGGGAACAAATTCACCCCTCCACTTT. Residues: CASRYGQGTNSPLHF. V and J are TRBV5-5 and TRBJ1-6; 8 positions match TRBD1. Germline V CDR1 and CDR2: SGHKS, YYEKEE (reference sequence). This CDR3 has 15 residues. The J segment lost 7 bases and the V segment lost 5 bases, leaving 8 bases of the junction unmatched.